This T cell receptor (beta chain) was sequenced in a study of blood T cell repertoires in COVID-19. Study-wide context: Acute and convalescent COVID-19 samples came from the United States, Italy and Spain.

The repertoire was sequenced with immunoSEQ multiplex PCR; TCRdb's copy has only in-frame clones and lacks some. The data contain 200,000 to 250,000 clones, around 90% of them singletons. This receptor was identified in a woman aged 30 to 39 who had been exposed to COVID-19. Sequencing was done on a sample of PBMCs or T cells enriched from blood (not recorded which).

Here the CDR3 reads CASSPSGGRGNEQFF. CDR3 in DNA: TGTGCCAGCAGCCCAAGTGGCGGGAGAGGCAATGAGCAGTTCTTC. The genes are TRBV7-3 and TRBJ2-1; the match to TRBD2 covers 7 bases. J was trimmed by 6 bases and V by 5 bases; bases with no gene match: 10. CDR1 is SGHTA, CDR2 FQGTGA, per germline. This CDR3 spans 15 amino acids.